Included here is one T cell receptor (beta chain) sequence, with context. Its antigen is currently unknown. This sample was taken from a study of cytomegalovirus exposure and HLA in healthy donors. Study-wide points: In an earlier analysis, most TCR beta V segments were productive about 90% or about 30% of the time. Further analysis was carried out later, and it showed several of the most significant clusters appearing linked to common viral pathogens.

Nominal health characterized the donors when sampled, though unrecorded immune exposures were likely. A multiplex PCR was run with 60 Vbeta primers and 13 Jbeta primers. Authors' methods: Among the unique TCR beta chains that a later analysis counted, about 81 million in all, around 11 million were shared. The protocol was immunoSEQ multiplex PCR, while the TCRdb copy is restricted to in-frame clones and leaves out a portion. The DNA was the basis for D and trimming; V, J and clone size are from that table. The table lists around 190,000 clones, approximately 90% of them singletons. The sequence derives from a boy under 10 years old in good health and CMV-seronegative. Sequencing was done on a sample of PBMCs.

The CDR3 DNA follows: TGCAGTGCTAGGTTATTCGGCGAGCAGTACTTC. It translates to CSARLFGEQYF. The genes are TRBV20-1 and TRBJ2-7; unclear D gene. V lost 3 bases to trimming and J lost 6 bases, with 9 bases between them. The CDR3 loop spans 11 amino acids. From germline, CDR1 is DFQATT and CDR2 SNEGSKA (reference sequence).